A single TCR beta chain is shown here with its context. This entry comes from a study of T cell changes during pregnancy in multiple sclerosis. The protocol was immunoSEQ multiplex PCR, while the TCRdb copy is restricted to in-frame clones and leaves out a portion. The data contain 40,000 to 55,000 clones, about 94% of them singletons. This CDR3 is 16 amino acids long. The J segment lost 0 bases and the V segment lost 0 bases, leaving 3 bases of the junction unmatched. Germline V gene data show CDR1 as SGDLS and CDR2 as YYNGEE. This TCR came from a female donor with multiple sclerosis, enrolled in a pregnancy study. The starting material was CD8+ T cells from peripheral blood mononuclear cells, obtained in the first trimester of pregnancy. The chain has TRBV9 and TRBJ2-1, with 7 bases lining up with TRBD2. In DNA, the CDR3 is TGTGCCAGCAGCGTAGTGGGCGGGAGCTCCTACAATGAGCAGTTCTTC. It codes for CASSVVGGSSYNEQFF.